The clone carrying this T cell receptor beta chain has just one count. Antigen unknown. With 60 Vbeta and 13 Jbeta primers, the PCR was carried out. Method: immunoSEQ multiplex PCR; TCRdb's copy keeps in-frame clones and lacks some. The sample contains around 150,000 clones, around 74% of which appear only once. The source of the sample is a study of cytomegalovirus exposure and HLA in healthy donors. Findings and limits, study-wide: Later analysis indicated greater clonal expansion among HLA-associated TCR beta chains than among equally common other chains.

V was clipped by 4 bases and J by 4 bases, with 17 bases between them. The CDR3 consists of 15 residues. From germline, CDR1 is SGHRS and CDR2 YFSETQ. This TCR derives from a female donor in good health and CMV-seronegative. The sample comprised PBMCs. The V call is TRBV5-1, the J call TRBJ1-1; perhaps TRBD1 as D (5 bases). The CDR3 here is CASSPLSLGGTEAFF. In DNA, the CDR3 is TGCGCCAGCAGCCCCTTATCCTTGGGGGGCACTGAAGCTTTCTTT.